This T cell receptor beta chain was found in a study of shared clonotypes between healthy human individuals. Repertoires were generated with immunoSEQ multiplex PCR, while TCRdb's copy carries only in-frame clones and drops some. Of some 1,400,000 clones detected, about 96% appear once; the ten largest clones hold roughly 1.1%. With 4 bases removed from V and 3 bases from J, the gap between germline ends came to 3 bases. Germline V gene sequence: CDR1 SNHLY, CDR2 FYNNEI. The CDR3 consists of 11 residues. As concerns this clone: Different DNA sequences within this sample yield the same CDR3.

The genes are TRBV2 and TRBJ2-5; no firm D call. The source material was naive CD4+ T cells sorted from blood. Subset in this sample: CD45RA+ positively selected. The sequence derives from a man aged 25-45 years in good health. CDR3 nucleotides: TGTGCCAGCAGTGTGAAAGAGACCCAGTACTTC. As protein: CASSVKETQYF.